This TCR beta chain stems from a study of CD8+CD57+ T cells in acquired aplastic anemia. The wider study: Among healthy donors, CD4+ cells averaged approximately 11 million reads.

V was pared by 0 bases and J by 3 bases, with 3 bases of the junction left unmatched. The CDR3 consists of 15 residues. Germline loops: CDR1 SGHKS, CDR2 YYEKEE (reference sequence). CDR3 and TCR beta VDJ profiling relied on a genomic DNA template. MiXCR, run by TCRdb on the reads, gives a single entry per CDR3 protein. The sample carries a few hundred thousand distinct CDR3 sequences, just under 70% recorded once. This clonotype appeared a few times. This chain joins TRBV5-5 and TRBJ1-5; 7 nucleotides line up with TRBD1. The sequenced material came from sorted CD4+, CD8+, or CD8+CD57+ T cells (not recorded which) from PBMCs. The receptor's source is a human donor in good health, serving as a control. Here the CDR3 DNA reads TGTGCCAGCAGCTTGGAAGGGACAGACAATCAGCCCCAGCATTTT. Its protein is CASSLEGTDNQPQHF.